The T cell receptor (beta chain) described here comes from a study of lymphopenia after photon versus proton radiotherapy. General study points: Under photons, naive T cells and diversity fell while effector/memory populations rose.

With respect to this clone: What it recognizes is unknown.

With 1 base removed from V and 3 bases from J, the gap between germline ends came to 10 bases. This CDR3 is 15 amino acids long. CDR1 and CDR2 from the germline V gene are SGHAT and FQDESV (reference sequence). The repertoire was sequenced with immunoSEQ multiplex PCR; TCRdb's copy has only in-frame clones and lacks some. The table has more than 70,000 clones, about 83% seen once. The receptor was derived from a man in his fifties or sixties with pancreatic cancer. This material consisted of peripheral blood, taken from a patient treated with proton-based radiotherapy. The chain joins TRBV11-1 to TRBJ2-1; the D is unclear. The CDR3 protein is CASSLERLGYNEQFF. As DNA, the CDR3 is TGTGCCAGCAGCTTAGAACGACTTGGCTACAATGAGCAGTTCTTC.